A selection of T cell receptor beta chains follows, all from one sample in a study of T cells after yellow fever vaccination. Via MiXCR, TCRdb re-called the 5' RACE reads, giving one row per CDR3 protein. The sample has about 260,000 distinct CDR3 sequences, roughly 5% seen once. The material was CD4+ T cells sorted from PBMCs, obtained on the day of the yellow fever booster vaccination. The origin of the receptors is a man younger than 35 who received the YFV17D yellow fever vaccine. Both conserved end residues are part of each CDR3. Each record gives: J gene, clone size, D gene, V gene, CDR3 protein, CDR3 DNA. D genes are given only for firm matches. The listing skips clone size in some rows; elsewhere it reads once, few, many or a size class.

TRBJ2-3,many,-,TRBV6-2/TRBV6-3,CASIPPQGTDTGDTQYF,TGTGCCAGCATTCCGCCCCAGGGTACCGACACAGGAGATACGCAGTATTTT
TRBJ1-3,-,TRBD1,TRBV5-1,CASSPGDRAGTIYF,TGCGCCAGCAGCCCTGGGGACAGGGCAGGCACCATATATTTT
TRBJ2-5,few,-,TRBV7-6,CASSLKAGYQETQYF,TGTGCCAGCAGCTTAAAAGCCGGGTACCAAGAGACCCAGTACTTC
TRBJ1-2,many,-,TRBV2,CASREDGTGNYGYTF,TGTGCCAGCAGAGAGGACGGGACGGGGAACTATGGCTACACCTTC
TRBJ2-1,few,TRBD2,TRBV5-4,CASSIAGGPNNEQFF,TGTGCCAGCAGTATAGCGGGGGGCCCAAACAATGAGCAGTTCTTC
TRBJ2-5,few,-,TRBV6-5,CASSSRRVQETQYF,TGTGCCAGCAGCTCGCGACGTGTCCAAGAGACCCAGTACTTC
TRBJ1-1,-,-,TRBV12-3/TRBV12-4,CASSLVVREKAFF,TGTGCCAGCAGTTTAGTGGTCCGGGAGAAAGCTTTCTTT
TRBJ2-4,many,TRBD2,TRBV5-1,CASSLVGTRGAGNIQYF,TGCGCCAGCAGCTTGGTAGGGACTAGAGGGGCCGGAAACATTCAGTACTTC
TRBJ2-2,few,-,TRBV7-3,CASTLTPATGELFF,TGTGCCAGCACCTTGACTCCGGCCACCGGGGAGCTGTTTTTT
TRBJ1-1,few,-,TRBV3-1,CASSQARGGEAFF,TGTGCCAGCAGCCAAGCACGTGGGGGTGAAGCTTTCTTT
TRBJ2-5,few,-,TRBV7-3,CASSLRRFEAQYF,TGTGCCAGCAGCTTGCGGCGGTTCGAGGCCCAGTACTTC
TRBJ2-3,many,-,TRBV6-2/TRBV6-3,CASSYSRTSSTDTQYF,TGTGCCAGCAGTTACTCGAGGACTTCTAGCACAGATACGCAGTATTTT
TRBJ1-3,few,-,TRBV6-6,CAGGDFSGNTIYF,TGTGCCGGGGGCGATTTCTCTGGAAACACCATATATTTT
TRBJ2-7,few,-,TRBV12-3/TRBV12-4,CASSLIPGLHAF,TGTGCCAGCAGTTTAATCCCCGGACTCCATGCTTTC
TRBJ2-6,-,TRBD1,TRBV4-1,CASSQGDRRLSGANVLTF,TGCGCCAGCAGCCAAGGGGACAGGAGGTTATCTGGGGCCAACGTCCTGACTTTC
TRBJ2-5,-,TRBD1,TRBV3-1,CASSHWDRARETQYF,TGTGCCAGCAGCCACTGGGACAGGGCTCGAGAGACCCAGTACTTC
TRBJ2-4,many,-,TRBV7-9,CASSSENIQYF,TGTGCCAGCAGCTCCGAAAACATTCAGTACTTC
TRBJ2-7,many,TRBD1,TRBV5-1,CASSYPGTGAGRSYEQYF,TGCGCCAGCAGCTATCCCGGGACAGGGGCCGGCCGCTCCTACGAGCAGTACTTC
TRBJ2-6,-,-,TRBV6-2/TRBV6-3,CASTALGGAGANVLTF,TGTGCCAGCACCGCTCTGGGGGGAGCTGGGGCCAACGTCCTGACTTTC
TRBJ2-2,-,TRBD2,TRBV7-9,CASSHPSGGASGELFF,TGTGCCAGCAGCCACCCTAGCGGGGGGGCCTCCGGGGAGCTGTTTTTT
TRBJ2-2,once,-,TRBV7-3,CASSLSGDGELFF,TGTGCCAGCAGCTTAAGCGGGGACGGGGAGCTGTTTTTT
TRBJ1-1,few,-,TRBV29-1,CSVWWETEAFF,TGCAGCGTTTGGTGGGAGACTGAAGCTTTCTTT
TRBJ1-5,few,-,TRBV7-2,CASSSQGYGNQPQHF,TGTGCCAGCAGCTCACAGGGATATGGCAATCAGCCCCAGCATTTT
TRBJ2-3,few,-,TRBV29-1,CSVRGPTDTQYF,TGCAGCGTACGGGGACCCACAGATACGCAGTATTTT
TRBJ1-6,-,-,TRBV20-1,CSAREGLVTSPLHF,TGCAGTGCCCGGGAGGGATTGGTTACTTCACCCCTCCACTTT
TRBJ2-5,-,TRBD2,TRBV7-2,CASSIQAGGGETQYF,TGTGCCAGCAGCATCCAAGCGGGGGGAGGTGAGACCCAGTACTTC
TRBJ2-5,-,-,TRBV5-4,CASNSYGGPQETQYF,TGTGCCAGCAACTCCTATGGGGGGCCCCAAGAGACCCAGTACTTC
TRBJ2-5,-,-,TRBV20-1,CSAPRGGIETQYF,TGCAGTGCCCCTAGGGGGGGCATAGAGACCCAGTACTTC
TRBJ1-1,medium-sized,-,TRBV10-3,CAIGTAARRGTEAFF,TGTGCCATAGGGACGGCCGCCCGGCGGGGCACTGAAGCTTTCTTT